The 18 T cell receptor beta chains presented below share a single source sample, sequenced in a study of T cell responses to AZD1222 COVID-19 vaccine. Profiling relied on immunoSEQ multiplex PCR, and the TCRdb table lists in-frame clones only, not all of them. The sample includes about 140,000 clones, 85% to 90% of them seen just once. The specimen comprised peripheral blood, sampled 28 days after the second AZD1222 dose. These receptors were obtained from an adult who received the AZD1222 COVID-19 vaccine.

J is TRBJ1-1 and V is TRBV19; D ambiguous. V was trimmed by 2 bases and J by 7 bases, leaving 17 bases between them. The CDR3 is 15 amino acids. The germline gives CDR1 LNHDA, CDR2 SQIVND (reference sequence). The CDR3 protein is CASSILRGGAIEAFF. CDR3 bases: TGTGCCAGTAGTATATTGCGGGGTGGCGCGATTGAAGCTTTCTTT.

The chain carries TRBV11-2 and TRBJ2-3; D may be TRBD1 (6 bases). Germline V lookup: CDR1 SGHAT, CDR2 FQNNGV. Between the trimmed V and J ends, which lost 6 bases and 1 base, there was a span of 14 bases. The CDR3 consists of 15 residues. The CDR3 loop reads CASSLRGSGTDTQYF. CDR3 nucleotide sequence: TGTGCCAGCAGTCTTAGGGGGTCAGGCACAGATACGCAGTATTTT.

In regard to this clone: Other DNA sequences within the sample encode an identical CDR3. The chain is built from TRBV5-1 and TRBJ2-5, with a possible D match to TRBD2 (5 bases). Looked up from germline, CDR1 is SGHRS and CDR2 is YFSETQ. Deletions cut 0 bases from V and 5 bases from J, with 5 bases between. The CDR3 contains 12 residues. The CDR3 reads CASSLGEETQYF. The CDR3 DNA sequence: TGCGCCAGCAGCTTGGGGGAGGAGACCCAGTACTTC.

The CDR3 sequence is CASSPPGTVAGGYEQYF. The CDR3 bases are TGTGCCAGCTCACCACCTGGGACCGTAGCGGGAGGCTACGAGCAGTACTTC. The chain carries TRBV18 and TRBJ2-7, with 10 bases identical to TRBD2. The CDR3 contains 17 residues. Trimming at V came to 0 bases and at J to 3 bases, leaving 8 bases not matched to a gene. Germline lookup yields CDR1 KGHSH and CDR2 LQKENI.

This clone was seen ten or more times. This chain uses TRBV5-4 with TRBJ1-1; D possibly corresponds to TRBD1 (5 bases). The CDR3 sequence is 15 residues long. The germline V and J ends were trimmed by 3 bases and 3 bases, with 15 bases remaining between them. The germline V gene encodes CDR1 SGHNT and CDR2 YYREEE (reference sequence). The CDR3 DNA follows: TGTGCCAGCAGCTCCGGACGAGACAGTCACACTGAAGCTTTCTTT. Translated: CASSSGRDSHTEAFF.

The V and J genes are TRBV19 and TRBJ2-4, with D uncertain. The CDR3 spans 14 residues. CDR1 is LNHDA, CDR2 SQIVND, per germline (reference sequence). The CDR3 region is CASSEPGDQNIQYF. DNA for the CDR3: TGTGCATCGTCCGAGCCGGGTGACCAAAACATTCAGTACTTC.

V and J are TRBV5-1 and TRBJ1-1, with TRBD1 as a possible D gene (6 bases). Trimming removed 7 bases at V and 0 bases at J, with 10 bases between. Germline lookup yields CDR1 SGHRS and CDR2 YFSETQ. This CDR3 has 13 amino acids. CDR3 loop: CASHGQLNTEAFF. In DNA, the CDR3 is TGCGCCAGCCACGGACAGTTGAACACTGAAGCTTTCTTT. Drawing the rest from reference TRBV5-1 and TRBJ1-1, the complete variable domain is KAGVTQTPRYLIKTRGQQVTLSCSPISGHRSVSWYQQTPGQGLQFLFEYFSETQRNKGNFPGRFSGRQFSNSRSEMNVSTLELGDSALYLCASHGQLNTEAFFGQGTRLTVV.

V usage is TRBV4-3 and J usage is TRBJ1-4; D might be TRBD1 (5 bases). Trimming shortened V by 1 base and J by 13 bases, and 16 bases separated the two germline ends. Germline CDR1 and CDR2: LGHNA and YSLEER. The CDR3 is 14 residues long. The chain's CDR3 is CASSQGGGHGGLFF. The CDR3 bases are TGCGCCAGCAGCCAAGGGGGGGGTCATGGTGGACTGTTTTTT.

This clone has more than one count but fewer than ten. This chain joins TRBV20-1 and TRBJ1-2; no definite D call. Germline V gene sequence: CDR1 DFQATT, CDR2 SNEGSKA (reference sequence). V lost 3 bases and J lost 0, with 8 bases in between. The CDR3 runs 13 residues. The CDR3 sequence is CSASQPSNYGYTF. The DNA for the CDR3 is TGCAGTGCTAGTCAGCCGTCTAACTATGGCTACACCTTC.

CDR3 amino acids: CAGTRTGQTGEAFF. The CDR3 nucleotides are TGTGCCGGCACGCGTACGGGACAGACCGGTGAAGCTTTCTTT. The V gene is TRBV6-6, the J gene TRBJ1-1; 7 bases map to TRBD1. Germline V gene sequence: CDR1 MNHNY, CDR2 SVGAGI (reference sequence). This CDR3 is built from 14 residues. With V trimmed by 11 bases and J by 7 bases, 16 bases remained unmatched.

The chain employs TRBV7-2 and TRBJ1-5; 7 bases are a match to TRBD1. Germline loops: CDR1 SGHTA, CDR2 FQGNSA. The CDR3 is 14 residues long. J lost 8 bases, V lost 5 bases, and 9 bases had no gene match. The CDR3 region has the DNA TGTGCCAGCAGCGATAGGACAGGACGGGAGCCCCAGCATTTT. Amino acids: CASSDRTGREPQHF.

This chain uses TRBV10-3 with TRBJ2-1, with 9 bases identical to TRBD2. The junction had 9 bases not matched to a gene; V was cut back by 4 bases and J by 5 bases. Per the germline V gene, CDR1 is ENHRY and CDR2 is SYGVKD. This CDR3 is 16 amino acids long. Here the CDR3 DNA reads TGTGCCATCAGTGGGACCGGGACTAGCAGAAACAATGAGCAGTTCTTC. Translation gives CAISGTGTSRNNEQFF.

The chain joins TRBV29-1 to TRBJ1-2; possibly TRBD1 for D (5 bases). Trimming pared 1 base from V and 6 bases from J, leaving 12 bases between. The CDR3 contains 13 residues. From germline, CDR1 is SQVTM and CDR2 ANQGSEA. The CDR3 reads CSVEASVGDGYTF. CDR3 in DNA: TGCAGCGTTGAAGCGAGTGTGGGGGATGGCTACACCTTC.

This clone appeared a single time. An end of the junction does not agree with germline; a read error may underlie this. The V and J genes are TRBV6-5 and TRBJ1-2; the match to TRBD1 covers 7 bases. This CDR3 has 14 amino acids. The germline gives CDR1 MNHEY, CDR2 SVGAGI. CDR3 coding DNA: TGTGCCAGCAGTCATGACAGGGCTAATTATGGCTACACCTTC. Its translation: CASSHDRANYGYTF.

The chain carries TRBV11-2 and TRBJ1-1; D gene unclear. This CDR3 comprises 14 residues. Germline CDR1 reads SGHAT; CDR2 reads FQNNGV. Trimming pared 0 bases from V and 2 bases from J, leaving 7 bases between. Here the CDR3 reads CASSLDLANTEAFF. DNA of the CDR3: TGTGCCAGCAGCTTAGATCTGGCAAACACTGAAGCTTTCTTT. Together with reference TRBV11-2 and TRBJ1-1, the CDR3 gives the full variable domain: EAGVAQSPRYKIIEKRQSVAFWCNPISGHATLYWYQQILGQGPKLLIQFQNNGVVDDSQLPKDRFSAERLKGVDSTLKIQPAKLEDSAVYLCASSLDLANTEAFFGQGTRLTVV.

V usage is TRBV25-1 and J usage is TRBJ1-1; D is undetermined. This CDR3 has 12 residues. With 6 bases removed from V and 10 bases from J, the gap between germline ends came to 15 bases. Germline CDR1 reads MGHDK; CDR2 reads SYGVNS. CDR3 bases: TGTGCCAGCAGCCCCTATGGATCCAGAGCTTTCTTT. This codes for CASSPYGSRAFF.

This rearrangement joins TRBV3-1 (or the pseudogene TRBV3-2) to TRBJ1-5; the match to TRBD1 covers 7 bases. The germline V gene encodes CDR1 LGHDT and CDR2 YNNKEL (reference sequence). The V segment lost 4 bases and the J segment 1 base; nucleotides outside the gene matches: 4. The CDR3 runs 15 residues. The DNA of the CDR3 is TGTGCCAGCAGCCCCAGGGGGGGGAGCAATCAGCCCCAGCATTTT. Translating gives CASSPRGGSNQPQHF.

This rearrangement joins TRBV3-1 (or the pseudogene TRBV3-2) to TRBJ1-2; D gene uncertain. The V gene lost 0 bases and the J gene lost 7 bases, with 18 bases spanning the gap. Germline V lookup: CDR1 LGHDT, CDR2 YNNKEL (reference sequence). The CDR3 has 16 residues. The CDR3 DNA sequence: TGTGCCAGCAGCCAAGACTTAACCGCGAGAAGGAGTGGCTACACCTTC. It encodes CASSQDLTARRSGYTF.